The 7 T cell receptor beta chains presented below share a single source sample, sequenced in a study of technical replicates of blood from a few donors. Only in-frame clones appear in the TCRdb table, and some are missing; sequencing was by immunoSEQ multiplex PCR. The profile covers approximately 80,000 clones, with around 91% appearing a single time and approximately 0.41% taken by the ten largest. Material for sequencing was T cells isolated from PBMCs. The source of these receptors is a human donor in good health.

This chain connects TRBV7-3 to TRBJ2-3, with 8 positions matching TRBD1. After removal of 8 bases from V and 5 bases from J, the junction contained 6 bases not matched to a gene. The germline gives CDR1 SGHTA, CDR2 FQGTGA. CDR3 length: 13 residues. This CDR3 is CASGGQGQDTQYF. The CDR3 nucleotides read TGTGCCAGCGGCGGACAGGGTCAAGATACGCAGTATTTT.

V gene TRBV4-2 combines with J gene TRBJ2-2; 11 bases are a match to TRBD2. The CDR3 length is 17 residues. Trimming cost V 1 base and J 4 bases; bases outside gene matches: 5. Looked up from germline, CDR1 is LGHNA and CDR2 is YNFKEQ. The CDR3 DNA reads TGTGCCAGCAGCCAAGGAGGACTAGCGGGTTTCACCGGGGAGCTGTTTTTT. Protein sequence: CASSQGGLAGFTGELFF.

The V and J genes are TRBV11-3 and TRBJ1-1; D is unresolved. Germline V gene data show CDR1 as SGHNT and CDR2 as YENEEA. This CDR3 has 11 amino acids. V dropped 5 bases and J dropped 5 bases, with 6 bases sitting between them. The CDR3: CASSPLTEAFF. CDR3 nucleotides: TGTGCCAGCAGCCCTCTGACTGAAGCTTTCTTT. The variable domain in full, completed from reference TRBV11-3 and TRBJ1-1, reads EAGVVQSPRYKIIEKKQPVAFWCNPISGHNTLYWYLQNLGQGPELLIRYENEEAVDDSQLPKDRFSAERLKGVDSTLKIQPAELGDSAVYLCASSPLTEAFFGQGTRLTVV.

The CDR3 DNA reads as TGTGCCAGCAGCCCGGACAGGAGCCGAGAGCAGTACTTC. Translating gives CASSPDRSREQYF. This chain connects TRBV5-4 to TRBJ2-7, with TRBD1 matching 7 bases. CDR1 SGHNT and CDR2 YYREEE come from the germline V gene (reference sequence). The CDR3 runs to 13 residues. The junction had 8 bases not matched to a gene; V was cut back by 4 bases and J by 7 bases. Full variable domain (remainder filled in from reference TRBV5-4 and TRBJ2-7): ETGVTQSPTHLIKTRGQQVTLRCSSQSGHNTVSWYQQALGQGPQFIFQYYREEENGRGNFPPRFSGLQFPNYSSELNVNALELDDSALYLCASSPDRSREQYFGPGTRLTVT.

This sequence joins TRBV4-2 and TRBJ2-7; 7 bases align to TRBD1. Trimming cost V 4 bases and J 2 bases; bases outside gene matches: 5. Germline values: CDR1 LGHNA, CDR2 YNFKEQ. The CDR3 runs 14 residues. The CDR3 region has the DNA TGTGCCAGCAGCCCCCGGGACAGAACCTACGAGCAGTACTTC. Its protein is CASSPRDRTYEQYF.

The V and J genes are TRBV28 and TRBJ2-1; the D is unclear. The CDR3 has 13 amino acids. Germline CDR1 reads MDHEN; CDR2 reads SYDVKM. Trimming shortened V by 3 bases and J by 5 bases, and 8 bases separated the two germline ends. The CDR3 DNA sequence: TGTGCCAGCAGTTTGGGCAGAGACAATGAGCAGTTCTTC. Translation gives CASSLGRDNEQFF.

The rearrangement uses TRBV7-9 and TRBJ1-1; tentative D call: TRBD1 (5 bases). The CDR3 totals 18 residues. From germline, CDR1 is SEHNR and CDR2 FQNEAQ (reference sequence). The ends were cut back, 5 bases at V and 0 bases at J, with 22 bases in the middle. This CDR3 is CASSKLGKDSTMNTEAFF. The CDR3 nucleotides read TGTGCCAGCAGCAAGTTAGGTAAAGACAGCACAATGAACACTGAAGCTTTCTTT.